Below are 28 T cell receptor beta chains sequenced from a single sample in a study of EBV T-cell therapy then PD-1 blockade in nasopharyngeal carcinoma. Repertoires were generated with immunoSEQ multiplex PCR, while TCRdb's copy carries only in-frame clones and drops some. The table includes under 30,000 clones, 84% detected once. The treatment was: AdE1-LMPpoly-expanded autologous EBV-specific T-cell therapy followed by anti-PD-1 nivolumab. These receptors lack a known antigen. Material: CD8+ T cells from blood, obtained around day 58 from a patient whose treatment included autologous EBV-specific T cells and nivolumab. The receptors derive from a man aged 40-55 years with nasopharyngeal carcinoma.

This clone was recorded only once. The rearrangement joins TRBV6-2 or TRBV6-3 to TRBJ2-6; D is unclear. V lost 6 bases, J lost 0 bases, and 6 bases lay in between. The germline gives CDR1 MNHEY, CDR2 SVGEGT. There are 14 residues in the CDR3. The CDR3 DNA sequence: TGTGCCAGCAGCGTACTCTCTGGGGCCAACGTCCTGACTTTC. This translates into CASSVLSGANVLTF.

The chain links TRBV7-8 to TRBJ2-7; 10 nucleotides match TRBD1. The CDR3 runs 14 residues. The V gene's germline CDR1 is SGHVS and CDR2 FQNEAQ. Trimming at V came to 3 bases and at J to 5 bases, leaving 4 bases not matched to a gene. The CDR3 DNA follows: TGTGCCAGCAGCTTGGGGACAGGGGACGACGAGCAGTACTTC. This sequence encodes CASSLGTGDDEQYF.

Only one count was recorded for this clone. The chain is built from TRBV30 and TRBJ2-7; 7 bases agree with TRBD1. The CDR3 sequence is 14 residues long. Looked up from germline, CDR1 is GTSNPN and CDR2 is SVGIG (reference sequence). Germline trimming cut 0 bases from V and 6 bases from J; bases unmatched to any gene: 8. CDR3 nucleotide sequence: TGTGCCTGGAGTGTAGACAGGGAATCGTCCGAGCAGTACTTC. It encodes CAWSVDRESSEQYF.

The V call is TRBV27, the J call TRBJ1-6; 10 nucleotides line up with TRBD1. The V gene end was trimmed by 5 bases and the J gene end by 8 bases; junction bases not matched to a gene: 3. The CDR3 contains 14 residues. CDR1 and CDR2 (germline): MNHEY, SMNVEV (reference sequence). The CDR3 reads CASSPGQGYSPLHF. CDR3 bases: TGTGCCAGCAGTCCGGGACAGGGGTATTCACCCCTCCACTTT.

The chain employs TRBV27 and TRBJ1-3; TRBD1 aligns across 7 bases. Trimming took 3 bases from V and 1 from J; bases not matched to a gene: 12. Germline CDR1 and CDR2: MNHEY and SMNVEV (reference sequence). This CDR3 is 18 amino acids long. The CDR3 sequence: CASSFTGDGFISGNTIYF. As DNA, the CDR3 is TGTGCCAGCAGTTTCACAGGGGATGGATTTATTTCTGGAAACACCATATATTTT.

The rearrangement joins TRBV27 to TRBJ2-5; a weak D match, TRBD2 (7 bases). The CDR3 is made up of 15 amino acids. V lost 7 bases to trimming and J lost 5 bases, with 20 bases between them. Germline V gives CDR1 MNHEY, CDR2 SMNVEV (reference sequence). The CDR3 DNA is TGTGCCAGCACCTCGGGGGGCCGTAGGGGGGAGACCCAGTACTTC. Translated, it gives CASTSGGRRGETQYF.

This sequence joins TRBV7-8 and TRBJ2-6, with D hard to call. Trimming cost V 0 bases and J 3 bases, with 9 bases left between them. Germline assignment: CDR1 SGHVS and CDR2 FQNEAQ. The CDR3 has 16 amino acids. The CDR3 is CASSLAGSYGANVLTF. The CDR3 region has the DNA TGTGCCAGCAGCTTAGCAGGGTCGTATGGGGCCAACGTCCTGACTTTC.

The genes are TRBV12-3 or TRBV12-4 and TRBJ1-5; D unclear. The CDR3 is 13 amino acids. Trimming cost V 1 base and J 7 bases, with 8 bases left between them. The CDR3 DNA is TGTGCCAGCAGTTTAGGGGTTATCCAGCCCCAGCATTTT. Amino acid sequence: CASSLGVIQPQHF.

The chain joins TRBV5-4 to TRBJ2-7; possible D gene TRBD2, 5 bases. V was shortened by 3 bases and J by 0 bases, with 7 bases between the two germline ends. Germline V gene sequence: CDR1 SGHNT, CDR2 YYREEE (reference sequence). This CDR3 contains 13 residues. Here the CDR3 DNA reads TGTGCCAGCAGCTCCCGGGACTCCTACGAGCAGTACTTC. Translated, it gives CASSSRDSYEQYF.

There are a few counts of this clone. This sequence joins TRBV9 and TRBJ2-5; 10 bases are a match to TRBD2. Germline values: CDR1 SGDLS, CDR2 YYNGEE. The CDR3 extends over 15 amino acids. V was clipped by 0 bases and J by 5 bases; unmatched bases: 4. The chain's CDR3 is CASSVVSGGMETQYF. Written as DNA, the CDR3 is TGTGCCAGCAGCGTAGTTAGCGGGGGGATGGAGACCCAGTACTTC. Based on the CDR3 plus reference TRBV9 and TRBJ2-5, the full variable domain is DSGVTQTPKHLITATGQRVTLRCSPRSGDLSVYWYQQSLDQGLQFLIQYYNGEERAKGNILERFSAQQFPDLHSELNLSSLELGDSALYFCASSVVSGGMETQYFGPGTRLLVL.

In its sample, this clone was seen a few times. The J gene is TRBJ1-1, the V gene TRBV7-6, with TRBD1 matching 7 bases. The CDR3 contains 16 residues. Germline V CDR1 and CDR2: SGHVS, FNYEAQ. J was trimmed by 0 bases and V by 5 bases; bases with no gene match: 9. For the CDR3, the DNA is TGTGCCAGCAGCCCAGCACGGACAGGAATGAACACTGAAGCTTTCTTT. Its translation is CASSPARTGMNTEAFF.

This clone was seen once. J is TRBJ1-2 and V is TRBV2; the D is unclear. The CDR3 consists of 14 residues. V dropped 0 bases and J dropped 7 bases, with 12 bases sitting between them. Germline CDR1 and CDR2: SNHLY and FYNNEI. The CDR3: CASSEAAGMGGYTF. The CDR3 nucleotides read TGTGCCAGCAGTGAAGCAGCGGGAATGGGTGGCTACACCTTC.

This chain joins TRBV4-1 and TRBJ2-1; D gene unclear. V was cut by 4 bases and J by 8 bases, with 12 bases left in between. This CDR3 contains 13 residues. The germline V gene has CDR1 MGHRA and CDR2 YSYEKL. The CDR3 region has the DNA TGCGCCAGCAGCCTAGCTAGGATGGATGAGCAGTTCTTC. Protein sequence: CASSLARMDEQFF.

The V call is TRBV9, the J call TRBJ1-4; 9 nucleotides align to TRBD1. Germline lookup yields CDR1 SGDLS and CDR2 YYNGEE. Unmatched junction bases numbered 13, after V lost 4 bases and J lost 12 bases. This CDR3 is built from 15 residues. The CDR3 loop is CASSTSGTGTEELFF. CDR3 in DNA: TGTGCCAGCAGCACCTCCGGGACAGGGACTGAGGAACTGTTTTTT.

The chain has TRBV2 and TRBJ2-5, with no clear D. The germline V gene has CDR1 SNHLY and CDR2 FYNNEI. Trimming left V 3 bases short and J 4 bases short, with 9 bases between. The CDR3 is 13 residues long. The CDR3 DNA reads TGTGCCAGCAGTGATTGGCAGCCAGAGACCCAGTACTTC. Amino acid sequence: CASSDWQPETQYF.

This chain connects TRBV6-1 to TRBJ2-2, with D possibly called TRBD1 or TRBD2 (5 bases each). The CDR3 totals 15 residues. V shed 0 bases and J shed 3 bases, with 8 bases lying between them. CDR1 MNHNS and CDR2 SASEGT come from the germline V gene. CDR3 sequence: CASSEALGDTGELFF. The DNA for the CDR3 is TGTGCCAGCAGTGAAGCGCTGGGGGACACCGGGGAGCTGTTTTTT.

The V and J genes are TRBV7-9 and TRBJ1-4, with D tentatively TRBD1 (6 bases). CDR1 is SEHNR and CDR2 is FQNEAQ in the germline V gene (reference sequence). The germline V and J ends were trimmed by 4 bases and 8 bases, with 20 bases remaining between them. There are 16 residues in the CDR3. The DNA of the CDR3 is TGTGCCAGCAGCTCCCACAAGGGGGGTTTAGGCGAAAAACTGTTTTTT. Protein sequence: CASSSHKGGLGEKLFF.

V is TRBV27 and J is TRBJ2-7, with a weak D call TRBD1 (5 bases). Trimming cost V 5 bases and J 0 bases, with 17 bases left between them. CDR1 and CDR2 from the germline V gene are MNHEY and SMNVEV (reference sequence). This CDR3 is 16 amino acids long. The CDR3 region is CASSPTLGDSSYEQYF. The CDR3, as DNA: TGTGCCAGCAGTCCCACTCTAGGAGACAGCTCCTACGAGCAGTACTTC.

This clone occurred a few times. The rearrangement links TRBV19 to TRBJ2-7; weak D call: TRBD1 (6 bases). CDR3 size: 14 residues. CDR1 and CDR2 (germline): LNHDA, SQIVND (reference sequence). V lost 7 bases, J lost 0 bases, and 13 bases lay in between. CDR3 in amino acids: CASMETGSSYEQYF. The CDR3 nucleotides are TGTGCCAGTATGGAAACAGGGAGCTCCTACGAGCAGTACTTC.

This clone was seen a handful of times. This rearrangement joins TRBV27 to TRBJ1-2, with 7 bases matching TRBD1. The trim removed 5 bases at V and 4 bases at J, leaving 7 bases unmatched. Germline-derived CDR1 and CDR2 are MNHEY and SMNVEV (reference sequence). This CDR3 contains 14 residues. As DNA, the CDR3 is TGTGCCAGCAGTCTGACAGGGACCCTCTATGGCTACACCTTC. Its translation: CASSLTGTLYGYTF.

The chain has TRBV11-1 and TRBJ1-5, with D possibly TRBD1 on 6 matching bases. Germline values: CDR1 SGHAT, CDR2 FQDESV (reference sequence). The CDR3 spans 13 residues. V was pared by 5 bases and J by 2 bases, with 7 bases between. CDR3 nucleotide sequence: TGTGCCAGCAGCCCAGGGGGCAATCAGCCCCAGCATTTT. Its translation: CASSPGGNQPQHF.

The V call is TRBV5-4, the J call TRBJ2-3, with TRBD2 matching 9 bases. After removal of 5 bases from V and 2 bases from J, the junction contained 15 bases not matched to a gene. From germline, CDR1 is SGHNT and CDR2 YYREEE (reference sequence). The CDR3 extends over 18 amino acids. The CDR3 DNA is TGTGCCAGCAGGGCTGGCCCACGGACTAGCGTCCTCACAGATACGCAGTATTTT. Its protein is CASRAGPRTSVLTDTQYF.

Details on this clone: At the DNA level, this CDR3 is encoded by other sequences in the same sample as well. The rearrangement joins TRBV29-1 to TRBJ2-1; no clear D gene. Germline V CDR1 and CDR2: SQVTM, ANQGSEA. The CDR3 extends over 11 amino acids. Trimming took off 6 bases at V and 4 bases at J, with 7 bases between the two ends. CDR3 coding DNA: TGCAGCGTCGGAAGTTACAATGAGCAGTTCTTC. Translating it yields CSVGSYNEQFF.

This clone was picked up one time. The gene calls are TRBV27 and TRBJ2-2, with no clear D. The V gene's germline CDR1 is MNHEY and CDR2 SMNVEV (reference sequence). V was clipped by 3 bases and J by 5 bases, with 4 bases between them. This CDR3 spans 12 amino acids. Here the CDR3 DNA reads TGTGCCAGCAGTTTGAGGACCGGGGAGCTGTTTTTT. It yields the protein CASSLRTGELFF.

This clone is a singleton in its sample. CDR3 DNA: TGTGCCAGCAGCTTCGGGGAGACCCAGTACTTC. The encoded protein is CASSFGETQYF. The chain joins TRBV7-9 to TRBJ2-5; no definite D call. Trimming left V 3 bases short and J 5 bases short, with 4 bases between. Looked up from germline, CDR1 is SEHNR and CDR2 is FQNEAQ (reference sequence). The CDR3 is 11 residues long.

The V call is TRBV6-5, the J call TRBJ2-3; D is unclear. The CDR3 sequence is 16 residues long. V was clipped by 0 bases and J by 6 bases, with 16 bases between them. Germline CDR1 is MNHEY and CDR2 is SVGAGI. The CDR3 DNA sequence: TGTGCCAGCAGTTACTCGATTACTTTCTTTATCGATACGCAGTATTTT. Protein product: CASSYSITFFIDTQYF.

The CDR3 DNA reads as TGTGCCAGCAGTGAGGGGACAGATCATCAGCCCCAGCATTTT. Protein sequence: CASSEGTDHQPQHF. V and J are TRBV6-4 and TRBJ1-5; 7 positions match TRBD1. This CDR3 is built from 14 residues. The V and J ends lost 3 bases and 5 bases, in that order; junction bases with no gene match: 4. The germline V gene encodes CDR1 MRHNA and CDR2 SNTAGT.

The chain recombines TRBV12-5 with TRBJ1-1; D is unclear. The germline V gene has CDR1 LGHNT and CDR2 FRNRAP. Trimming left V 2 bases short and J 12 bases short, with 10 bases between. The CDR3 spans 11 residues. CDR3 region: CASGLPFESFF. CDR3 in DNA: TGTGCTAGTGGTTTGCCCTTTGAGTCTTTCTTT.